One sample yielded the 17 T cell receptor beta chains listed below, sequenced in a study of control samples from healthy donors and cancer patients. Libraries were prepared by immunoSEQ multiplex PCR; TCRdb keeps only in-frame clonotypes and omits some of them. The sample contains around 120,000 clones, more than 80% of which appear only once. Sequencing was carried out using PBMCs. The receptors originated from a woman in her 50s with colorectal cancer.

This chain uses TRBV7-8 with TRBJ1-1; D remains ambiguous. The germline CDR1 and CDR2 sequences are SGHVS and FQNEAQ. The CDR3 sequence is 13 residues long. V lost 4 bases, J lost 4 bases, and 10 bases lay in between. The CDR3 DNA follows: TGTGCCAGCAGCTCTCGGCGGAGCACTGAAGCTTTCTTT. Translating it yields CASSSRRSTEAFF.

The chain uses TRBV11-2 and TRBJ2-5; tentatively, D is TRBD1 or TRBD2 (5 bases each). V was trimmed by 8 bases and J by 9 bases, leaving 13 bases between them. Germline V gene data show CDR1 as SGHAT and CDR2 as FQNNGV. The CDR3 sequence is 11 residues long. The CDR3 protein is CASAQGAAQYF. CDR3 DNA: TGTGCCAGCGCCCAGGGAGCGGCCCAGTACTTC.

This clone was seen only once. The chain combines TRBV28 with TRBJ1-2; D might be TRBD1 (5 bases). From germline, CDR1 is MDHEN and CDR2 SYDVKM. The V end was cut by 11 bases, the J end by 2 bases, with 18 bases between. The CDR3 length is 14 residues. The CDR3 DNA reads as TGTGCCTCCCGTGGAGGGGCGCCGAACTATGGCTACACCTTC. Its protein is CASRGGAPNYGYTF.

CDR3: CASSPGTRGETQYF. CDR3 DNA sequence: TGTGCCAGCTCACCAGGGACTCGCGGGGAGACCCAGTACTTC. V usage is TRBV18 and J usage is TRBJ2-5; TRBD2 is a possible D gene (6 bases). V lost 2 bases and J lost 5, with 12 bases in between. This CDR3 comprises 14 residues. The germline V gene encodes CDR1 KGHSH and CDR2 LQKENI.

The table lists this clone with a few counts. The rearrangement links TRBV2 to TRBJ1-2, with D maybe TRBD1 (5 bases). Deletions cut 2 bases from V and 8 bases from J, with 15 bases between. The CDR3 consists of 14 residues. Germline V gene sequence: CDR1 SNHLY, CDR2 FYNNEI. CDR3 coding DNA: TGTGCCAGCAGTGAACAGGGTACGATGGGAGGCTACACCTTC. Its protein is CASSEQGTMGGYTF.

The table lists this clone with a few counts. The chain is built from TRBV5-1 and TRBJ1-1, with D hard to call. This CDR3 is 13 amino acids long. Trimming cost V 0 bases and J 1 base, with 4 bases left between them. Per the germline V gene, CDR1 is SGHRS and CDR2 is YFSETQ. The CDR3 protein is CASSLVANTEAFF. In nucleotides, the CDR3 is TGCGCCAGCAGCTTGGTGGCGAACACTGAAGCTTTCTTT.

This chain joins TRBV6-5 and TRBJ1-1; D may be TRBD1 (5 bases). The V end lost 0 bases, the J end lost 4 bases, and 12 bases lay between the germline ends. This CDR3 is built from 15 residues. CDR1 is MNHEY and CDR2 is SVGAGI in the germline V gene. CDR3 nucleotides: TGTGCCAGCAGTTACTCCGGGGGGTTTGGCACTGAAGCTTTCTTT. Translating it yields CASSYSGGFGTEAFF.

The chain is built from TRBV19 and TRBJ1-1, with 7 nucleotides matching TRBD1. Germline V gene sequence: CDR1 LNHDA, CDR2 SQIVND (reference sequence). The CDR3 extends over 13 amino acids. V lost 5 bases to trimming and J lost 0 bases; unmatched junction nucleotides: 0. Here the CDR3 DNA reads TGTGCCAGTAGTGGGACAGTGAACACTGAAGCTTTCTTT. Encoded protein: CASSGTVNTEAFF.

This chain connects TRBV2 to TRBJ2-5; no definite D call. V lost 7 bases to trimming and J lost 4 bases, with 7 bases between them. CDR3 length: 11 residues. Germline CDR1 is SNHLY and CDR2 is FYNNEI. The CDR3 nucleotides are TGTGCCAGCACCCCGGGAGAGACCCAGTACTTC. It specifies CASTPGETQYF.

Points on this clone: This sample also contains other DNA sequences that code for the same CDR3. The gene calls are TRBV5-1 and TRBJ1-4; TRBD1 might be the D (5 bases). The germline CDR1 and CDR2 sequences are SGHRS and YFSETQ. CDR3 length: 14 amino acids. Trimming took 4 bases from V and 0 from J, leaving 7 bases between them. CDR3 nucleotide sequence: TGCGCCAGCAGCCCGGGGGCAACTAATGAAAAACTGTTTTTT. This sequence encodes CASSPGATNEKLFF.

CDR3: CASSYGPNYEQYF. The CDR3 nucleotides are TGTGCCAGCAGTTATGGCCCGAACTACGAGCAGTACTTC. The chain couples TRBV6-5 to TRBJ2-7; D is unresolved. The germline CDR1 and CDR2 sequences are MNHEY and SVGAGI. The CDR3 extends over 13 amino acids. Trimming shortened V by 3 bases and J by 3 bases, and 9 bases separated the two germline ends.

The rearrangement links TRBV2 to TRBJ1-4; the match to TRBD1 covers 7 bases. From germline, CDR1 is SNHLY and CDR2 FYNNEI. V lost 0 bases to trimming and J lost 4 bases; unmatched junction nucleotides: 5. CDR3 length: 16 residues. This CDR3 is CASSEAYQGGNEKLFF. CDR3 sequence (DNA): TGTGCCAGCAGTGAAGCTTATCAGGGGGGTAATGAAAAACTGTTTTTT.

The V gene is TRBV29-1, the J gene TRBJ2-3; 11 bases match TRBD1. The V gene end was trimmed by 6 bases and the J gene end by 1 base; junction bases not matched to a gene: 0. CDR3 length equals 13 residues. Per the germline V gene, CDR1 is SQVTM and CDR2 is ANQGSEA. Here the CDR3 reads CSVGQGGTDTQYF. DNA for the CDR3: TGCAGCGTGGGACAGGGGGGCACAGATACGCAGTATTTT.

The CDR3 DNA reads TGTGCCAGCTCACCGAGCCGGGGCTATAACTATGGCTACACCTTC. Translation gives CASSPSRGYNYGYTF. The chain has TRBV18 and TRBJ1-2; tentatively, D is TRBD1 (5 bases). CDR1 is KGHSH, CDR2 LQKENI, per germline. The CDR3 loop spans 15 amino acids. Trimming cost V 3 bases and J 1 base, with 12 bases left between them.

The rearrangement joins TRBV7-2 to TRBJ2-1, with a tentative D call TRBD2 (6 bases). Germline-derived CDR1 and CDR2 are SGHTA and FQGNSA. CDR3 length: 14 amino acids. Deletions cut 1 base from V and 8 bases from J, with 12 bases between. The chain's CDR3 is CASSLGRGFDEQFF. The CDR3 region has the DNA TGTGCCAGCAGCTTAGGGCGGGGATTCGATGAGCAGTTCTTC.

The CDR3: CAISEPNPRNQPQHF. The CDR3 DNA follows: TGTGCCATCAGTGAGCCCAACCCCAGAAATCAGCCCCAGCATTTT. This rearrangement joins TRBV10-3 to TRBJ1-5; D is uncertain. CDR1 and CDR2 (germline): ENHRY, SYGVKD. With 2 bases removed from V and 4 bases from J, the gap between germline ends came to 12 bases. CDR3 length: 15 residues.

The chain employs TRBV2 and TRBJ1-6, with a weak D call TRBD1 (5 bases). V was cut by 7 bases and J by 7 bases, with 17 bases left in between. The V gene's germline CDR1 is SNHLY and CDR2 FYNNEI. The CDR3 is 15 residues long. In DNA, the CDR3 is TGTGCCAGCATCTGGGAGTCAGGGAGGAATTCACCCCTCCACTTT. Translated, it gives CASIWESGRNSPLHF.